The rows below give T cell receptor beta chains drawn from one sample of a study of identical twins. One entry per CDR3 protein, called by TCRdb with MiXCR from the 5' RACE reads. The data contain 500,000 to 550,000 distinct CDR3 sequences, roughly 21% of them singletons. The sample was also linked to a second study, of T cells expressing NK-cell markers.

The specimen was CD4+ T cells sorted from blood. Source of these receptors: a woman younger than 35 in good health. Both conserved end residues are part of each CDR3. Each record gives: clone size, V gene, D gene, J gene, CDR3 protein, CDR3 DNA. The D gene is left open where the match is weak. A row's size may be missing; if present it is once, few, many or a size class.

>.|TRBV5-1|.|TRBJ2-1
CASQTRISSYNEQFF
TGCGCCAGCCAGACTAGGATAAGCTCCTACAATGAGCAGTTCTTC
>.|TRBV20-1|.|TRBJ2-3
CSASARVGDTQYF
TGCAGTGCTAGTGCCAGGGTTGGAGATACGCAGTATTTT
>many|TRBV12-3/TRBV12-4|TRBD2|TRBJ2-3
CAVTSREGGTDTQYF
TGTGCCGTCACTAGCCGGGAGGGGGGCACAGATACGCAGTATTTT
>.|TRBV7-2|TRBD2|TRBJ2-1
CASSAGLAVRKQFF
TGTGCCAGCTCCGCAGGACTAGCGGTTAGGAAGCAGTTCTTC
>.|TRBV5-6|.|TRBJ2-3
CASSLTRVADTQYF
TGTGCCAGCAGCTTGACGAGGGTCGCGGATACGCAGTATTTT
>few|TRBV5-1|.|TRBJ2-1
CASSLAAMAGGDEQFF
TGCGCCAGCAGCTTGGCCGCGATGGCTGGTGGCGATGAGCAGTTCTTC
>.|TRBV7-2|TRBD2|TRBJ2-1
CASSRPFAGVRYNEQFF
TGTGCCAGCAGCCGTCCCTTCGCGGGAGTTCGGTACAATGAGCAGTTCTTC
>.|TRBV12-3/TRBV12-4|TRBD1|TRBJ1-1
CASSLTGGEQAFF
TGTGCCAGCAGCCTGACAGGGGGGGAGCAAGCTTTCTTT
>.|TRBV7-3|.|TRBJ1-1
CASRIRVGTEAFF
TGTGCCAGCAGAATCAGGGTGGGCACTGAAGCTTTCTTT
>once|TRBV2|.|TRBJ2-3
CASTRLETQYF
TGTGCCAGCACCCGCCTAGAGACGCAGTATTTT
>many|TRBV5-1|.|TRBJ2-2
CASSLVAGRNTGELFF
TGCGCCAGCAGCTTGGTAGCAGGGAGGAACACCGGGGAGCTGTTTTTT
>.|TRBV18|TRBD2|TRBJ2-1
CASSGASGNSYNEQFF
TGTGCCAGCTCCGGGGCTAGCGGCAACTCCTACAATGAGCAGTTCTTC
>.|TRBV6-1|.|TRBJ2-2
CASRLDNANTGELFF
TGTGCCAGCAGGCTGGACAATGCCAACACCGGGGAGCTGTTTTTT
>few|TRBV10-3|TRBD1|TRBJ2-5
CAISNRGETQYF
TGTGCCATCAGTAACAGGGGGGAGACCCAGTACTTC
>.|TRBV5-4|TRBD2|TRBJ2-7
CASSSQAGGSYEQYF
TGTGCCAGCAGCTCCCAGGCGGGGGGTTCCTACGAGCAGTACTTC
>few|TRBV20-1|.|TRBJ1-2
CSAVPSAGVGYTF
TGCAGTGCCGTGCCTAGCGCAGGGGTTGGCTACACCTTC
>few|TRBV7-8|TRBD1|TRBJ2-2
CATRDRVIGPGELFF
TGTGCCACCCGGGACAGGGTAATTGGTCCCGGGGAGCTGTTTTTT
>few|TRBV20-1|TRBD2|TRBJ2-7
CSASSGTSGSREQYF
TGCAGTGCATCCTCCGGGACTAGCGGGAGTCGCGAGCAGTACTTC
>.|TRBV9|.|TRBJ1-3
CASGDIGNTIYF
TGTGCCAGCGGGGACATTGGAAACACCATATATTTT
>.|TRBV12-3/TRBV12-4|.|TRBJ1-6
CASSLGSSPLHF
TGTGCCAGCAGTTTGGGCAGTTCACCCCTCCACTTT
>.|TRBV6-1|.|TRBJ2-7
CASRTTQGSYEQYF
TGTGCCAGCAGGACGACACAGGGCTCCTACGAGCAGTACTTC
>few|TRBV12-3/TRBV12-4|.|TRBJ1-2
CASRRTDSTYGYTF
TGTGCCAGCAGGCGGACAGATTCAACCTATGGCTACACCTTC
>.|TRBV7-6|TRBD2|TRBJ2-3
CASSLGGLAAIGDTQYF
TGTGCCAGCAGCTTAGGGGGACTAGCGGCAATCGGAGATACGCAGTATTTT
>few|TRBV7-9|.|TRBJ1-2
CASSLVVGQNNYGYTF
TGTGCCAGCAGCTTAGTGGTGGGGCAGAATAACTATGGCTACACCTTC
>.|TRBV5-1|.|TRBJ2-7
CASSFEEAYEQYF
TGCGCCAGCAGCTTCGAAGAAGCCTACGAGCAGTACTTC
>.|TRBV5-1|.|TRBJ2-7
CASSFRGPQEQYF
TGCGCCAGCAGCTTCCGGGGCCCCCAAGAGCAGTACTTC
>.|TRBV15|.|TRBJ2-3
CATSRDVQGGNTQYF
TGTGCCACCAGCAGAGACGTCCAGGGGGGGAATACGCAGTATTTT
>.|TRBV10-3|TRBD2|TRBJ2-1
CAIRPAGAADEQFF
TGTGCCATCAGGCCTGCGGGAGCGGCCGATGAGCAGTTCTTC
>many|TRBV4-3|.|TRBJ1-2
CASSQDPRGDYGYTF
TGCGCCAGCAGCCAAGACCCTCGGGGGGACTATGGCTACACCTTC
>few|TRBV20-1|.|TRBJ2-1
CSARDPVVHNEQFF
TGCAGTGCTAGGGACCCCGTCGTACACAATGAGCAGTTCTTC
>many|TRBV29-1|TRBD1|TRBJ1-5
CSASLGQGNQPQHF
TGCAGCGCCTCCCTGGGACAGGGGAATCAGCCCCAGCATTTT